The sequence of this T cell receptor beta chain was determined in a study of OX40 agonist ivuxolimab in advanced cancers. Study at large: The study gave patients intravenous ivuxolimab at 0.01 to 10 mg/kg every 2 weeks. Three dose-escalation patients had partial responses: one with hepatocellular carcinoma and two with cutaneous melanoma. Eligibility admitted prior anti-PD-1, anti-PD-L1 or anti-CTLA-4 therapy; around 41% had some. Whole-study results and caveats: The study found that CD8+ T cells averaged more expanded clones than CD4+.

Method: immunoSEQ multiplex PCR; TCRdb's copy keeps in-frame clones and lacks some. Among 95,000 to 150,000 clones listed, around 89% were seen once. Concerning this clone: The antigen remains unidentified.

The TCR sequence derives from an adult with an advanced solid tumor such as melanoma, head and neck, liver or kidney cancer. Sequencing was performed on CD4+ or CD8+ T cells sorted from blood, taken in a trial of the OX40 agonist ivuxolimab.

The chain's CDR3 is CASSFNDRGRGGELFF. The CDR3 nucleotides are TGCGCCAGCAGCTTTAACGACAGGGGGCGAGGCGGGGAGCTGTTTTTT. The chain links TRBV5-1 to TRBJ2-2; 10 bases align to TRBD1. This CDR3 is built from 16 residues. CDR1 SGHRS and CDR2 YFSETQ come from the germline V gene. V was pared by 2 bases and J by 7 bases, with 8 bases of the junction left unmatched.